This T cell receptor (beta chain) appears in the sequencing data of a study of cytomegalovirus exposure and HLA in healthy donors. The study's findings and limits: The authors later linked a missense DCLRE1C variant to TCR beta V- and J-gene trimming.

Trimming took 1 base from V and 0 from J, leaving 10 bases between them. The CDR3 is made up of 16 amino acids. Germline V gene sequence: CDR1 MGHRA, CDR2 YSYEKL. The study ran its PCR with 60 Vbeta and 13 Jbeta primers. Profiling relied on immunoSEQ multiplex PCR, and the TCRdb table lists in-frame clones only, not all of them. The sample lists around 100,000 clones; approximately 60% were seen once. Note on this clone: Its antigen is unidentified.

This chain links TRBV4-1 with TRBJ2-1; TRBD1 is a possible D gene (5 bases). Sequences were obtained from PBMCs. The clonotype originates from a woman between 25 and 40 years old in good health and CMV-seronegative. CDR3 sequence reads: CASSQVGVSSYNEQFF. The CDR3 bases are TGCGCCAGCAGCCAAGTAGGGGTCAGCTCCTACAATGAGCAGTTCTTC.